This T cell receptor beta chain was identified during a study of OX40 agonist ivuxolimab in advanced cancers. About the study: Of the patients, three showed partial responses, one with hepatocellular carcinoma and two with cutaneous melanoma.

Comment on this clone: The target antigen is unknown.

Whole-study results and caveats: The investigators did not determine what antigen specificity the expanded peripheral T cells had.

The assay was immunoSEQ multiplex PCR, and TCRdb's table has in-frame clones only and misses some. Among approximately 70,000 clones listed, roughly 88% were seen once. The CDR3 runs to 13 residues. Germline CDR1 reads MNHEY; CDR2 reads SMNVEV (reference sequence). V was shortened by 5 bases and J by 1 base, with 7 bases between the two germline ends. This specimen was CD4+ or CD8+ T cells sorted from blood, taken in a trial of the OX40 agonist ivuxolimab. The gene calls are TRBV27 and TRBJ2-3; maybe TRBD1 (6 bases). The receptor comes from an adult with an advanced solid tumor such as melanoma, head and neck, liver or kidney cancer. The CDR3 DNA sequence: TGTGCCAGCAGTCCAGGGGGCACAGATACGCAGTATTTT. It is translated as CASSPGGTDTQYF.